These 20 T cell receptor beta chains were sequenced from one sample in a study of shared T cell receptors in the human thymus (dated by TCRdb to the early 2020s). Library method: the immunoSEQ multiplex PCR assay. This is the immuneACCESS table as TCRdb keeps it, with only in-frame sequences that have V and J called. A part of the clones is gone; compared with another copy, unresolved V genes explain less than half, and the rest is unexplained. For this sample the table gives over 650,000 clones, of which about 90% were detected only once. Approximately 0.0097% of the sample goes to the ten largest clones. The data were also submitted as part of a second study, on human thymus T cells.

Sequencing used thymocytes. These receptors were taken from a boy under two years old with a congenital heart defect. Donor details come from another sample of the same person, matched by shared clones.

DNA of the CDR3: TGTGCCAGCAGCGTAGGGGTAGCGGGGGGGCTCTCGGATACGCAGTATTTT. It specifies CASSVGVAGGLSDTQYF. The chain is built from TRBV9 and TRBJ2-3; 11 bases match TRBD2. Germline V gene data show CDR1 as SGDLS and CDR2 as YYNGEE. The V segment lost 0 bases and the J segment 6 bases; nucleotides outside the gene matches: 9. CDR3 length: 17 amino acids. The variable domain in full, completed from reference TRBV9 and TRBJ2-3, reads DSGVTQTPKHLITATGQRVTLRCSPRSGDLSVYWYQQSLDQGLQFLIQYYNGEERAKGNILERFSAQQFPDLHSELNLSSLELGDSALYFCASSVGVAGGLSDTQYFGPGTRLTVL.

This clone was recorded a few times. The rearrangement joins TRBV4-3 to TRBJ2-1, with TRBD1 matching 9 bases. The V segment lost 0 bases and the J segment 1 base; nucleotides outside the gene matches: 13. Germline CDR1 and CDR2: LGHNA and YSLEER. This CDR3 spans 20 amino acids. In nucleotides, the CDR3 is TGCGCCAGCAGCCAAGATGGGGACAGGGAGTTAAGAATATCCTACAATGAGCAGTTCTTC. Translated, it gives CASSQDGDRELRISYNEQFF.

The rearrangement links TRBV30 to TRBJ2-6; 7 bases fit TRBD1. This CDR3 has 16 residues. Germline V CDR1 and CDR2: GTSNPN, SVGIG (reference sequence). The V segment lost 1 base and the J segment 0 bases; nucleotides outside the gene matches: 3. Here the CDR3 DNA reads TGTGCCTGGAGTGGGACAGGCCGCTCTGGGGCCAACGTCCTGACTTTC. Its protein product is CAWSGTGRSGANVLTF.

The chain employs TRBV16 and TRBJ2-3; possible D gene TRBD1, 6 bases. This CDR3 spans 16 amino acids. Germline CDR1 and CDR2: KGHSY and FQNENV. V lost 1 base and J lost 1, with 12 bases in between. CDR3 protein: CASSQLRGSGTDTQYF. The CDR3 DNA sequence: TGTGCCAGCAGCCAATTAAGGGGGTCAGGCACAGATACGCAGTATTTT.

The chain couples TRBV4-3 to TRBJ1-2; D perhaps matches TRBD1 (6 bases). V was cut by 2 bases and J by 2 bases, with 15 bases left in between. CDR1 is LGHNA and CDR2 is YSLEER in the germline V gene. The CDR3 spans 16 residues. The CDR3 DNA is TGCGCCAGCAGCCAACACAGGGTTCCCTTCAACTATGGCTACACCTTC. It codes for CASSQHRVPFNYGYTF.

J is TRBJ1-5 and V is TRBV7-6, with D unresolved. The V and J ends lost 2 bases and 6 bases respectively, with 17 bases between them. The CDR3 is 16 amino acids. Germline CDR1 reads SGHVS; CDR2 reads FNYEAQ. The CDR3 bases are TGTGCCAGCAGCTTATCGATGGCGGAGGAGGGTCAGCCCCAGCATTTT. Encoded protein: CASSLSMAEEGQPQHF.

CDR3 nucleotides: TGTGCCAGCAGCTGGGGACAGGATATTGATAGCAATCAGCCCCAGCATTTT. Translated, it gives CASSWGQDIDSNQPQHF. The chain is built from TRBV7-2 and TRBJ1-5; TRBD1 matches at 8 bases. Germline V gene data show CDR1 as SGHTA and CDR2 as FQGNSA. The CDR3 consists of 17 residues. V lost 4 bases to trimming and J lost 0 bases; unmatched junction nucleotides: 8.

This clone is a singleton in its sample. The chain has TRBV27 and TRBJ2-7; 7 bases line up with TRBD1. The CDR3 is made up of 14 amino acids. V shed 4 bases and J 3 bases; nucleotides not matched to a gene: 6. CDR1 and CDR2 (germline): MNHEY, SMNVEV (reference sequence). For the CDR3, the DNA is TGTGCCAGCAGTTCCGGGCAGGGGGTCTACGAGCAGTACTTC. Translated: CASSSGQGVYEQYF.

The rearrangement links TRBV6-1 to TRBJ1-3; 9 positions agree with TRBD1. After removal of 10 bases from V and 3 bases from J, the junction contained 10 bases not matched to a gene. Germline V lookup: CDR1 MNHNS, CDR2 SASEGT. This CDR3 comprises 15 residues. CDR3 residues: CATGGQGLVGNTIYF. DNA for the CDR3: TGTGCCACCGGGGGACAGGGCTTGGTTGGAAACACCATATATTTT.

The chain links TRBV28 to TRBJ2-5, with D possibly TRBD1 on 6 matching bases. Trimming left V 4 bases short and J 1 base short, with 13 bases between. Germline V gene data show CDR1 as MDHEN and CDR2 as SYDVKM. This CDR3 region has 15 residues. This CDR3 reads CASSSPGHRQETQYF. Written as DNA, the CDR3 is TGTGCCAGCAGTTCACCGGGACACCGCCAAGAGACCCAGTACTTC.

The rearrangement joins TRBV5-1 to TRBJ2-3; 9 bases line up with TRBD2. The V gene end was trimmed by 5 bases and the J gene end by 4 bases; junction bases not matched to a gene: 11. The length of the CDR3 is 16 residues. Germline V gene sequence: CDR1 SGHRS, CDR2 YFSETQ. CDR3 sequence reads: CASSDGLAPTSDTQYF. The CDR3 coding sequence is TGCGCCAGCAGTGACGGACTAGCGCCTACTTCAGATACGCAGTATTTT.

The chain has TRBV27 and TRBJ1-6; tentatively, D is TRBD1 (5 bases). The CDR3 totals 13 residues. Germline lookup yields CDR1 MNHEY and CDR2 SMNVEV (reference sequence). V shed 6 bases and J shed 7 bases, with 10 bases lying between them. CDR3 sequence (DNA): TGTGCCAGCAGCCGGGGGGGGAATTCACCCCTCCACTTT. Translated: CASSRGGNSPLHF.

The chain recombines TRBV6-1 with TRBJ2-7; 9 bases align to TRBD1. V lost 8 bases to trimming and J lost 4 bases; unmatched junction nucleotides: 12. Germline CDR1 is MNHNS and CDR2 is SASEGT. The CDR3 has 15 amino acids. The CDR3 loop is CASGIPRDRDYEQYF. The DNA of the CDR3 is TGTGCCAGCGGCATCCCCCGGGACAGGGATTACGAGCAGTACTTC.

The V gene is TRBV28, the J gene TRBJ1-1; 9 bases agree with TRBD1. The length of the CDR3 is 17 residues. V shed 2 bases and J 1 base; nucleotides not matched to a gene: 8. The germline V gene encodes CDR1 MDHEN and CDR2 SYDVKM. CDR3 sequence (DNA): TGTGCCAGCAGTTTACTCCCGGGACAGGGATCGAACACTGAAGCTTTCTTT. This translates into CASSLLPGQGSNTEAFF.

The V and J genes are TRBV11-2 and TRBJ2-7, with 8 bases lining up with TRBD2. The CDR3 has 14 residues. With V trimmed by 4 bases and J by 3 bases, 5 bases remained unmatched. The V gene's germline CDR1 is SGHAT and CDR2 FQNNGV. The CDR3 loop is CASSSGGGGYEQYF. CDR3 nucleotide sequence: TGTGCCAGCAGCTCCGGGGGGGGCGGCTACGAGCAGTACTTC. The entire variable domain, with the rest obtained from reference TRBV11-2 and TRBJ2-7, is as follows: EAGVAQSPRYKIIEKRQSVAFWCNPISGHATLYWYQQILGQGPKLLIQFQNNGVVDDSQLPKDRFSAERLKGVDSTLKIQPAKLEDSAVYLCASSSGGGGYEQYFGPGTRLTVT.

The chain combines TRBV11-1 with TRBJ2-7; D perhaps matches TRBD1 (5 bases). CDR3 size: 13 residues. V was clipped by 5 bases and J by 0 bases, with 8 bases between them. Per germline, CDR1 SGHAT and CDR2 FQDESV (reference sequence). CDR3 DNA: TGTGCCAGCAGCCTGGACAACTCCTACGAGCAGTACTTC. Its protein is CASSLDNSYEQYF. Based on the CDR3 plus reference TRBV11-1 and TRBJ2-7, the full variable domain is EAEVAQSPRYKITEKSQAVAFWCDPISGHATLYWYRQILGQGPELLVQFQDESVVDDSQLPKDRFSAERLKGVDSTLKIQPAELGDSAMYLCASSLDNSYEQYFGPGTRLTVT.

This chain joins TRBV7-9 and TRBJ2-7; 8 bases map to TRBD1. The CDR3 consists of 18 residues. From germline, CDR1 is SEHNR and CDR2 FQNEAQ (reference sequence). The J segment lost 2 bases and the V segment lost 1 base, leaving 13 bases of the junction unmatched. In DNA form, the CDR3 reads TGTGCCAGCAGCTTAGGGGATCTCGGGACAGGTGAGGCCTACGAGCAGTACTTC. Translation: CASSLGDLGTGEAYEQYF.

The chain employs TRBV7-2 and TRBJ2-7; 8 bases are a match to TRBD2. Germline trimming cut 1 base from V and 1 base from J; bases unmatched to any gene: 6. This CDR3 is 16 amino acids long. The germline V gene has CDR1 SGHTA and CDR2 FQGNSA. CDR3 region: CASSLVSGEESYEQYF. Written as DNA, the CDR3 is TGTGCCAGCAGCTTAGTTAGCGGGGAGGAATCCTACGAGCAGTACTTC.

V and J are TRBV27 and TRBJ2-7; 10 bases agree with TRBD2. Germline-derived CDR1 and CDR2 are MNHEY and SMNVEV (reference sequence). The length of the CDR3 is 21 residues. With V trimmed by 4 bases and J by 5 bases, 26 bases remained unmatched. CDR3 residues: CASSSMPPDRDEAGGPDEQYF. CDR3 DNA: TGTGCCAGCAGTTCCATGCCCCCCGACAGGGATGAAGCGGGGGGGCCGGACGAGCAGTACTTC.

V gene TRBV30 combines with J gene TRBJ1-2; D remains ambiguous. CDR3 length: 15 residues. Germline-derived CDR1 and CDR2 are GTSNPN and SVGIG (reference sequence). V was trimmed by 5 bases and J by 4 bases, leaving 20 bases between them. CDR3 amino acids: CAWLENREPLYGYTF. CDR3 coding DNA: TGTGCCTGGCTGGAGAACCGAGAGCCTCTCTATGGCTACACCTTC.